The 11 T cell receptor beta chains below all came from one sample that was sequenced in a study of identifying expanded T cells in peripheral blood. Sequencing used immunoSEQ multiplex PCR; TCRdb keeps in-frame clones, though not all of them. The table includes 85,000 to 95,000 clones, roughly 86% detected once. Sequences were obtained from blood. Receptors originate from a person aged 18-70 years in good health.

V and J are TRBV28 and TRBJ2-1, with D possibly being TRBD1 (7 bases). The germline V and J ends were trimmed by 8 bases and 8 bases, with 31 bases remaining between them. The CDR3 loop spans 18 amino acids. Per germline, CDR1 MDHEN and CDR2 SYDVKM. This CDR3 is CASSWYRGRLEVSDEQFF. In DNA form, the CDR3 reads TGTGCCAGCTCTTGGTACAGGGGCCGACTAGAGGTCTCCGATGAGCAGTTCTTC. The variable domain in full, with the rest retrieved from reference TRBV28 and TRBJ2-1, is DVKVTQSSRYLVKRTGEKVFLECVQDMDHENMFWYRQDPGLGLRLIYFSYDVKMKEKGDIPEGYSVSREKKERFSLILESASTNQTSMYLCASSWYRGRLEVSDEQFFGPGTRLTVL.

The rearrangement uses TRBV6-1 and TRBJ1-2; TRBD1 matches at 8 bases. V trimming: 4 bases; J trimming: 6 bases; junction bases outside the gene matches: 4. Germline V lookup: CDR1 MNHNS, CDR2 SASEGT. This CDR3 spans 13 amino acids. The CDR3 loop reads CASSGGQVDGYTF. The CDR3 nucleotides are TGTGCCAGCAGTGGGGGACAGGTTGATGGCTACACCTTC.

The V call is TRBV4-3, the J call TRBJ1-2; TRBD1 is a possible D gene (6 bases). CDR1 and CDR2 (germline): LGHNA, YSLEER. There are 15 residues in the CDR3. V dropped 0 bases and J dropped 4 bases, with 12 bases sitting between them. CDR3 sequence: CASSQDGTPFYGYTF. In nucleotides, the CDR3 is TGCGCCAGCAGCCAAGATGGGACACCTTTCTATGGCTACACCTTC.

The chain uses TRBV4-1 and TRBJ2-7; 12 bases line up with TRBD2. Unmatched junction bases numbered 4, after V lost 4 bases and J lost 6 bases. Germline lookup yields CDR1 MGHRA and CDR2 YSYEKL. The CDR3 contains 14 residues. CDR3 nucleotides: TGCGCCAGCAGCCCGGGGACTAGCGGGCCCGAGCAGTACTTC. Translation: CASSPGTSGPEQYF.

The chain joins TRBV10-3 to TRBJ2-7; D perhaps matches TRBD2 (5 bases). The germline gives CDR1 ENHRY, CDR2 SYGVKD. There are 13 residues in the CDR3. The germline V and J ends were trimmed by 4 bases and 3 bases, with 10 bases remaining between them. CDR3: CAISGTRDYEQYF. The CDR3 DNA reads as TGTGCCATCAGTGGGACTCGCGACTACGAGCAGTACTTC.

As DNA, the CDR3 is TGTGCCAGCAGTCCCCAAACAGATACGCAGTATTTT. It codes for CASSPQTDTQYF. The rearrangement joins TRBV28 to TRBJ2-3; D is unresolved. CDR1 and CDR2 from the germline V gene are MDHEN and SYDVKM. This CDR3 spans 12 amino acids. The germline V and J ends were trimmed by 5 bases and 3 bases, with 6 bases remaining between them.

The chain recombines TRBV28 with TRBJ2-1; possible D gene TRBD2, 6 bases. CDR1 is MDHEN, CDR2 SYDVKM, per germline. V was cut by 8 bases and J by 7 bases, with 21 bases left in between. The CDR3 totals 15 residues. CDR3 region: CASRPFGGDGNEQFF. CDR3 nucleotide sequence: TGTGCCAGCCGCCCTTTCGGGGGAGACGGAAATGAGCAGTTCTTC.

The V call is TRBV5-4, the J call TRBJ2-1, with 14 bases that match TRBD2. Trimming took 3 bases from V and 8 from J; bases not matched to a gene: 10. Germline assignment: CDR1 SGHNT and CDR2 YYREEE (reference sequence). The CDR3 loop spans 17 amino acids. CDR3 DNA sequence: TGTGCCAGCAGCTCCCCTGGGACTAGCGGGAGTATACATGAGCAGTTCTTC. Encoded protein: CASSSPGTSGSIHEQFF.

The J gene is TRBJ2-5, the V gene TRBV27, with a possible D match to TRBD2 (5 bases). The DNA end lines up better with TRBJ2-7; the J call may be wrong. The germline V gene encodes CDR1 MNHEY and CDR2 SMNVEV (reference sequence). There are 12 residues in the CDR3. The CDR3 DNA sequence: TGTGCCAGCAGCACCTCGGGATACGAGCAGTACTTC. Protein product: CASSTSGYEQYF.

The CDR3 nucleotides are TGCGCCAGCAACGACGGGACAGGGGGCGACGAGCAGTACTTC. Amino acids: CASNDGTGGDEQYF. The chain recombines TRBV5-1 with TRBJ2-7, with TRBD1 identical over 12 bases. Germline values: CDR1 SGHRS, CDR2 YFSETQ. Trimming removed 6 bases from V and 5 bases from J; junction bases left unmatched: 6. The CDR3 has 14 amino acids.

The chain uses TRBV5-1 and TRBJ2-7, with TRBD2 matching 10 bases. The CDR3 contains 14 residues. J lost 5 bases, V lost 2 bases, and 4 bases had no gene match. Per the germline V gene, CDR1 is SGHRS and CDR2 is YFSETQ. The CDR3 spells CASSLAGGSNEQYF. The CDR3 DNA reads as TGCGCCAGCAGCTTAGCGGGAGGGTCCAACGAGCAGTACTTC.